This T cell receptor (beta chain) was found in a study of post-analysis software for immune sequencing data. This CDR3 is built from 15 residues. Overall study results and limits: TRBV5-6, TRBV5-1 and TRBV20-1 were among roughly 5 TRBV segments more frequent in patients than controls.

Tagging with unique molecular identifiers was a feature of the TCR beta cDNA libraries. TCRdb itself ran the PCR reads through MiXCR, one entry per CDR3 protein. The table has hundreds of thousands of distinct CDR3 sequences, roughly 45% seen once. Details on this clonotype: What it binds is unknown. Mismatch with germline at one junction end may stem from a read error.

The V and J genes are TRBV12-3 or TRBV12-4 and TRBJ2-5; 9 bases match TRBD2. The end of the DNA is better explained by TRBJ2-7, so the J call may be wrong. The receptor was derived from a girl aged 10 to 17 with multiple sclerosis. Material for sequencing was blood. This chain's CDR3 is CVSSHTGAGGYEQYF. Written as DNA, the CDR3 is TGTGTCAGCAGCCACACCGGAGCGGGGGGATACGAGCAGTACTTC.